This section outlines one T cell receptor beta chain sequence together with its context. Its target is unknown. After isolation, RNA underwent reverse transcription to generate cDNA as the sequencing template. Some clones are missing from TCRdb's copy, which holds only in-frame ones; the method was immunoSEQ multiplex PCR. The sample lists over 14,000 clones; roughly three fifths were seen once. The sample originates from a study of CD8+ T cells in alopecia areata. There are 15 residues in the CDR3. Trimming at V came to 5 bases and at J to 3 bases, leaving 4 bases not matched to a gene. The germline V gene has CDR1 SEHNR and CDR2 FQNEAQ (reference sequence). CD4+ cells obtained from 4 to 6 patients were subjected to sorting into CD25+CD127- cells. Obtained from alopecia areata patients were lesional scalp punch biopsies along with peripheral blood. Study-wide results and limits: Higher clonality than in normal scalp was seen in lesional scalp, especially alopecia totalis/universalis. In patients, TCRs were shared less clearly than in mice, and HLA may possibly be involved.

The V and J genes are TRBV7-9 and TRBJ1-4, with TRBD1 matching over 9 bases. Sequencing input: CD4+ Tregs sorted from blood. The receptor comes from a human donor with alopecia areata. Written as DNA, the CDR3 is TGTGCCAGCAGCCTCCGACAGGGGGCTAATGAAAAACTGTTTTTT. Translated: CASSLRQGANEKLFF.